This T cell receptor (beta chain) was captured in a study of cytomegalovirus exposure and HLA in healthy donors. Healthy bone marrow donors made up the donor group. V dropped 0 bases and J dropped 11 bases, with 10 bases sitting between them. The germline CDR1 and CDR2 sequences are MNHEY and SVGAGI. The CDR3 contains 12 residues. 60 Vbeta and 13 Jbeta primers were used in PCR. Assay: immunoSEQ multiplex PCR; the TCRdb copy retains only in-frame clones and omits some. In all, the sample yields roughly 42,000 clones. Sequenced input: PBMCs. This sequence joins TRBV6-5 and TRBJ1-1, with D unclear. The clonotype was recovered from a man between 25 and 39 years old in good health and CMV-seronegative. CDR3 amino acids: CASSYSGRRAFF. CDR3 nucleotides: TGTGCCAGCAGTTACTCAGGACGGAGGGCTTTCTTT.